This TCR beta chain was retrieved from a study of molecular identifiers for immune sequencing clone quantification. Across the study: In replicates, RNA from roughly 18,000 or 92,000 naive CD8 cells was split five ways, four sequenced. Study results and caveats: Over 97% of effector molecules, yet under 1% of naive-cell molecules, were held by clones above 20 RNA copies.

This CDR3 contains 14 residues. As to this clonotype: What it recognizes is unknown. A junction end diverges from the germline sequence, so it may reflect a read error.

Naive CD8 sequencing libraries were generated from about 21,000 to 970,000 sorted cells, with 10%, 30% or 50% RNA as input. MiXCR, run by TCRdb on the PCR reads, gives a single entry per CDR3 protein. The sample has under 600,000 distinct CDR3 sequences, roughly a fifth seen once. Sequencing was carried out using naive CD8+ T cells from blood, with Jurkat cell RNA spiked in. Noted subset: FACS-sorted CD8+CD4-CCR7+CD45RA+ naive T cells. This receptor was taken from a human donor in good health. Some libraries in this study had Jurkat cell RNA spiked in. This chain joins TRBV5-3 and TRBJ1-6, with TRBD1 matching over 8 bases. TRBV5-3 is labeled an ORF, and its function is uncertain. CDR3 region: CASSFSGGNSPLHF. CDR3 bases: TGTGCCAGCAGCTTTTCAGGGGGCAATTCACCCCTCCACTTT.